This T cell receptor (beta chain) was found in a study of cytomegalovirus exposure and HLA in healthy donors (dated by TCRdb to about 2017). At the level of the whole study: According to an earlier analysis of 587 of the donors, roughly 180 million T cells yielded over 90 million unique TCR beta sequences and 276 Gb of sequence data. Roughly 300 gigabases of sequencing data and roughly 81 million unique TCR sequences made up an early release that covered 640 HLA-typed donors. Among the roughly 400 genotyped donors, around 81% belonged to the genetic ancestry cluster associated with self-reported Caucasian donors. The study was designed to test whether signatures of past pathogen exposure could be identified by cataloging public T cell receptors. The T cell repertoires of about 700 subjects were profiled by immunosequencing and related to cytomegalovirus serostatus. A separate validation cohort of roughly 130 different subjects was used in addition to the roughly 620-subject first cohort. The study combined high-throughput TCR immunosequencing, statistical association of individual TCRs with disease status, and machine learning to predict cytomegalovirus infection status. A later analysis re-examined previously published TCR beta repertoires from over 500 donors and added high-resolution HLA genotyping to investigate patterns of TCR occurrence. The later analysis used no new phenotypic data to find candidate immune exposures, relying instead on TCR beta sequences and their occurrence across donors. In an earlier analysis of roughly 580 of the donors, high-throughput TCR beta sequencing was used to judge whether each TCR beta V gene segment behaved as functional or pseudogenic. Alongside the repertoire data, information on donor age, sex, ethnicity and CMV serostatus was compiled. A later genetic analysis used genome-wide SNP genotypes for about 65% of the 666 donors, treating that subset as a discovery cohort. Every discovery cohort repertoire had been produced on one sequencing platform. HLA typing included class I and class II loci at four-digit resolution. Typing coverage differed by locus: A, B, C, DRB1 and DQB1 were typed in about 629-630 donors, DQA1 in 522, DPA1 in approximately 610, and DPB1 in 450 to 490. Several DR-DQ haplotypes were treated as single units for association and clustering because of strong linkage in the cohort. On average, roughly 240,000 unique TCR beta nucleotide sequences were sequenced per donor among about 400 genotyped donors of the cohort, with roughly 20% of those sequences being non-productive. What the research found in general, with its limitations: For the cohort, immune exposure information was limited to CMV serostatus. According to a later analysis, most CMV-associated TCR beta chains appeared to be HLA-restricted, and the HLA associations seemed to be driven largely by CMV exposure. Because some donors lacked HLA typing at each locus, the association tests relied only on the typed subset. In a later genetic analysis, a missense DCLRE1C variant was associated with V-gene and J-gene trimming of TCR beta chains, and the association was replicated in an independent cohort. Across donors, most TCR sequences were observed very rarely, whereas some public TCRs were present in many individuals. At a false discovery rate of 0.05, a later analysis linked under 20,000 TCR beta sequences to specific HLA alleles. In both the original and validation cohorts, the classifier was reported to diagnose cytomegalovirus status with high specificity and sensitivity. The authors suggested that the approach could potentially be generalized to other disease states and immunological phenotypes. Some IMGT-functional V segments, including TRBV6-2 and TRBV6-3, could not be told apart with the 87-base-pair reads, so those segments were excluded. In vitro tests confirmed that a few of the cytomegalovirus-associated TCR beta chains recognize cytomegalovirus antigens. This cohort had only TCR beta chains sequenced, and the lack of alpha or paired-chain data limited which features could be detected. In a later analysis, TCR association rates were found to vary across HLA loci, with the most associated TCRs seen for DRB1 alleles and the fewest for HLA-C alleles. Presence/absence analyses assumed roughly uniform sequencing depth across donors, an assumption that may not hold. A cluster of highly shared sequence variants was judged likely to be a technical artifact of the sequencing pipeline. When HLA alleles, especially DR and DQ, strongly co-occurred, attributing TCR associations to individual alleles was difficult. Correlated functional status among segregating V segments might reflect linkage disequilibrium, but an unknown experimental factor could not be ruled out. The study listed approximately 160 TCR beta chains as associated with cytomegalovirus. Because counts were too low, seventeen rarely observed V segments, including chromosome 9 orphons, were excluded from the earlier analysis of some 590 of the donors. A further reported finding was that TCR beta sequences accurately predicted the HLA-A and HLA-B alleles for most subjects in the first cohort. According to a later genetic analysis, donors in an Asian-associated ancestry cluster had fewer N-insertions in productive TCRs than the approximately 650-donor mean. In an earlier analysis of under 600 of the donors, most TCR beta V segments were observed in productive rearrangements about 87% or about 30% of the time, broadly matching IMGT annotations. In a later analysis, HLA-associated TCR beta chains showed more clonal expansion and lower generation probabilities than non-associated chains that were equally common. Several of the top co-occurrence clusters appeared to be linked to parvovirus B19, influenza, CMV and Epstein-Barr virus, according to a later analysis.

Of note for this clone: Its antigen is not yet known. No per-base quality is available; no much larger clone lies one base away.

The library came from the immunoSEQ multiplex PCR assay. For the multiplex PCR, a mixture combining 60 forward primers for TCR Vbeta segments and 13 reverse primers for TCR Jbeta segments was used. The CDR3 region of rearranged TCR beta genes was amplified from genomic DNA by a multiplex PCR assay. Amplified TCR beta libraries were sequenced as 87-base-pair reads on the Illumina HiSeq System. For the original study's pipeline: A later analysis counted tens of millions of unique TCR beta chains across the 650 to 800 repertoires, and roughly 9.9 million of these chains were shared by at least two donors. Raw reads were error-corrected and collapsed into unique sequences with a nearest-neighbor algorithm that merged closely related sequences to remove PCR and sequencing errors. CDR3 sequences were aligned to IMGT reference sequences to assign V, D and J gene segments. For a sequence to be retained, a match of at least six nucleotides to both a V gene segment and a J gene segment was required. Rearrangements were classified as productive when the CDR3 lacked stop codons and remained in frame with V and J, and all other rearrangements were classified as non-productive. CDR3 was defined according to IMGT convention as the region running from the second conserved V-encoded cysteine to the conserved J-encoded phenylalanine. Sequences without an unambiguous match to a single V gene segment were excluded from the earlier analysis of a few hundred of the donors. An earlier analysis of several hundred of the donors classified V segments as functional when productive rearrangements were above 56.7% and as segregating when the standard deviation between donors was above 5%. To diagnose cytomegalovirus status from the catalog of TCR beta chain sequences, a statistical classification framework was built. A later analysis assigned V and J genes by comparing TCR nucleotide sequences with IMGT/GENE-DB human TR gene sequences. A later analysis assigned CDR3 sequences and most-parsimonious VDJ recombination scenarios with the TCRdist pipeline. In a later analysis, each TCR beta chain was defined by its CDR3 amino acid sequence together with its V-gene family, and reads lacking a unique V-gene family were excluded. To address suspected cross-contamination and a sequencing artifact, a later analysis removed under 600 highly shared, low-generation-probability nucleotide sequences. In a later analysis, a clonal expansion index for each public chain was calculated from normalized within-repertoire ranks of inferred template counts. In a later analysis, generation probabilities were computed with a VDJ recombination model fitted to out-of-frame rearrangements, and the resulting probabilities were checked against IGoR. A later analysis scored TCR-TCR, TCR-HLA and TCR-CMV co-occurrence with hypergeometric tests, applying a repertoire-size bias correction to TCR pairs. A later analysis estimated false discovery rates by permuting HLA or CMV assignments 20 times. In a later analysis, co-occurring TCRs were grouped using DBSCAN, with TCRdist sequence similarity added in when clustering inside HLA-allele-positive subsets. Co-occurrence clustering excluded repertoires with fewer than 30,000 or more than 120,000 public chains, plus five with anomalous nucleotide sharing. Here the immuneACCESS table is served through TCRdb, limited to in-frame sequences with V and J called. Missing clones are a known gap in these copies; in checked studies unresolved V genes cover under half, and the rest lacks a known reason. For V, J and clone size, that table is used; D and trimming come from the DNA. The sample includes around 190,000 clones, with less than 80% observed a single time. The top ten constitute 0.69% of the sample.

The cohort comprised some 700 healthy bone marrow donors. At the time of sampling, every cohort member was nominally healthy, though immune exposures that went unrecorded were likely present. The donor was CMV seronegative and was included in the group of about 400 seronegative cohort members. Every donor gave a peripheral blood sample, and the peripheral blood mononuclear cells from that sample were used for TCR beta sequencing. Genomic DNA was extracted from the blood cell samples with the Qiagen DNeasy Blood Extraction Kit. The CDR3 spans 15 residues, from the cysteine through the phenylalanine. The retained sequence is limited to the CDR3, 45 bases, with the frame set at the first base. V is cut by 4 bases and J by 5 bases, and the space between the germline ends is 15 bases. The germline V gene specifies MNHNS as CDR1 and SASEGT as CDR2.

The specimen was PBMCs. The rearranged chain carries TRBV6-1 and TRBJ1-5, and perhaps TRBD1 as D gene, on 6 matching bases. This receptor was taken from a middle-aged woman in good health and CMV-seronegative. CDR3 loop: CASSVPDRPHQPQHF. The sequence in DNA is TGTGCCAGCAGTGTCCCCGACAGGCCCCATCAGCCCCAGCATTTT.